The rows below give T cell receptor beta chains drawn from one sample of a study of patients and donors after allogeneic stem cell transplantation. Via MiXCR, TCRdb re-called the RT-PCR reads, giving one row per CDR3 protein. The data show some 960,000 distinct CDR3 sequences, approximately 19% seen once. Sequencing used blood, either unsorted or a sorted T cell fraction (not recorded which). Receptors were obtained from a human donor who was either an allogeneic HSCT recipient or a stem cell or donor lymphocyte infusion donor (not recorded which). It is not recorded whose cells these are; they may come from a transplant donor. Both conserved end residues are part of each CDR3. A D gene is named only where the DNA matches it firmly. Expanded clones are given a class, and other clones once, few, many or no size at all.

v_gene	d_gene	abundance	j_gene	CDR3aa	CDR3nt
TRBV2	NA	few	TRBJ2-3	CASSELERGSSTDTQYF	TGTGCCAGCAGTGAACTTGAACGGGGTAGTAGCACAGATACGCAGTATTTT
TRBV20-1	NA	few	TRBJ2-7	CSASAVNEQYF	TGCAGTGCTAGCGCGGTGAACGAGCAGTACTTC
TRBV9	TRBD2	NA	TRBJ2-2	CASSVDLAGGRSTGELFF	TGTGCCAGCAGCGTAGATCTAGCGGGGGGCCGTAGCACCGGGGAGCTGTTTTTT
TRBV11-2	TRBD2	NA	TRBJ2-2	CASSLDPVSGRGSGELFF	TGTGCCAGCAGCTTAGATCCCGTTAGCGGGAGAGGGTCCGGGGAGCTGTTTTTT
TRBV5-1	NA	NA	TRBJ2-2	CASSPVGENTGELLF	TGCGCCAGCAGTCCGGTTGGGGAAAACACCGGGGAGCTGTTATTT
TRBV10-3	TRBD1	many	TRBJ1-4	CATTVGTGVEKLFF	TGTGCCACGACGGTTGGGACAGGTGTTGAAAAACTGTTTTTT
TRBV12-3/TRBV12-4	NA	NA	TRBJ1-2	CASSPTDIFGLYGYTF	TGTGCCAGCAGTCCGACGGACATTTTCGGTCTCTATGGCTACACCTTC
TRBV12-3/TRBV12-4	TRBD1	many	TRBJ2-7	CASSFRQGREQYF	TGTGCCAGCAGCTTTAGACAGGGTCGCGAGCAGTACTTC
TRBV5-1	TRBD2	few	TRBJ2-1	CASSNSGSANEQFF	TGCGCCAGCAGCAATAGCGGGAGCGCCAATGAGCAGTTCTTC
TRBV5-1	NA	NA	TRBJ1-5	CASSLNDRSNQPQHF	TGCGCCAGCAGCCTGAACGACAGGAGCAATCAGCCCCAGCATTTT
TRBV7-9	TRBD2	few	TRBJ2-7	CASSPRGGQAYEQYF	TGTGCCAGCAGCCCCCGGGGGGGGCAGGCCTACGAGCAGTACTTC
TRBV7-9	NA	many	TRBJ1-1	CASSLDGVTEAFF	TGTGCCAGCAGCTTAGATGGAGTCACTGAAGCTTTCTTT
TRBV27	NA	NA	TRBJ2-7	CASSPYGGYEQYF	TGTGCCAGCAGTCCCTATGGGGGCTACGAGCAGTACTTC
TRBV6-1	TRBD2	NA	TRBJ2-1	CASSLSGSPGNEQFF	TGTGCCAGCAGTCTTAGCGGGAGTCCGGGGAATGAGCAGTTCTTC
TRBV11-1	TRBD2	NA	TRBJ2-1	CASSLVSWRESSYNEQFF	TGTGCCAGCAGCTTAGTCTCCTGGCGGGAGAGCTCCTACAATGAGCAGTTCTTC
TRBV6-6	TRBD1	NA	TRBJ2-5	CASIDRGRETQYF	TGTGCCAGCATCGACAGGGGGCGAGAGACCCAGTACTTC
TRBV6-2/TRBV6-3	NA	few	TRBJ1-2	CASSPLYGYTF	TGTGCCAGCAGTCCTCTCTATGGCTACACCTTC
TRBV5-1	NA	few	TRBJ1-2	CASSRSSPYGYTF	TGCGCCAGCAGCAGGAGTTCGCCTTATGGCTACACCTTC
TRBV7-7	NA	few	TRBJ2-3	CASSLAKSTDTQYF	TGTGCTAGCAGCTTGGCCAAAAGCACAGATACGCAGTATTTT
TRBV7-8	TRBD2	NA	TRBJ2-3	CASSLDSGRAIDTQYF	TGTGCCAGCAGCTTAGATAGCGGGAGGGCTATAGATACGCAGTATTTT
TRBV27	TRBD2	NA	TRBJ2-3	CASRSGRDLDTQYF	TGTGCCAGCAGAAGCGGGAGGGATTTAGATACGCAGTATTTT
TRBV12-5	TRBD1	NA	TRBJ2-7	CASGNGTGLYEQYF	TGTGCTAGTGGTAACGGGACAGGTCTATACGAGCAGTACTTC
TRBV20-1	TRBD2	NA	TRBJ2-3	CSARDDLAGGSSTDTQYF	TGCAGTGCTAGAGATGATCTAGCGGGGGGCTCTAGCACAGATACGCAGTATTTT
TRBV7-9	NA	many	TRBJ2-7	CASSFRGEQYF	TGTGCCAGCAGCTTTAGGGGCGAGCAGTACTTC
TRBV12-3/TRBV12-4	NA	few	TRBJ2-2	CASSWAGPGELFF	TGTGCCAGCAGTTGGGCTGGGCCCGGGGAGCTGTTTTTT
TRBV12-3/TRBV12-4	NA	NA	TRBJ1-5	CASRARGGVGQPQHF	TGTGCCAGCAGGGCGAGGGGCGGGGTCGGTCAGCCCCAGCATTTT
TRBV5-4	TRBD1	NA	TRBJ2-2	CASSRSGGQGIGELFF	TGTGCCAGCAGCCGGTCGGGGGGACAGGGAATCGGGGAGCTGTTTTTT
TRBV2	TRBD2	few	TRBJ2-7	CASRRERVPEQYF	TGTGCCAGCAGGCGGGAGCGCGTTCCCGAGCAGTACTTC
TRBV27	NA	NA	TRBJ2-3	CASRFGADTQYF	TGTGCCAGCAGGTTTGGGGCAGATACGCAGTATTTT
TRBV12-5	NA	few	TRBJ2-3	CASGWTGPARTDTQYF	TGTGCTAGTGGTTGGACCGGGCCCGCAAGAACAGATACGCAGTATTTT
TRBV3-1	TRBD2	NA	TRBJ2-7	CASSQGLAHEQYF	TGTGCCAGCAGCCAGGGACTAGCCCACGAGCAGTACTTC
TRBV20-1	NA	NA	TRBJ2-7	CSAVDSSYEQYF	TGCAGTGCCGTTGACAGCTCCTACGAGCAGTACTTC
TRBV6-1	NA	few	TRBJ1-1	CASSRQQANTEAFF	TGTGCCAGCAGCCGACAACAGGCGAACACTGAAGCTTTCTTT
TRBV12-3/TRBV12-4	TRBD1	many	TRBJ1-1	CASSTTGGSEAFF	TGTGCCAGCAGTACAACAGGGGGATCTGAAGCTTTCTTT
TRBV5-1	TRBD2	many	TRBJ2-1	CASSLISGSSYNEQFF	TGCGCCAGCAGCTTGATTAGCGGGAGCTCCTACAATGAGCAGTTCTTC
TRBV5-1	NA	NA	TRBJ2-7	CASSLSQGPYEQYF	TGCGCCAGCAGCTTGAGTCAGGGTCCCTACGAGCAGTACTTC
TRBV12-3/TRBV12-4	NA	NA	TRBJ1-5	CASSFTGFGQPQHF	TGTGCCAGCAGTTTTACAGGTTTCGGTCAGCCCCAGCATTTT
TRBV5-1	NA	NA	TRBJ1-4	CASGSGTNEKLFF	TGCGCCAGCGGGTCAGGGACAAATGAAAAACTGTTTTTT
TRBV7-9	NA	few	TRBJ1-4	CASSSGAGGEKLFF	TGTGCCAGCAGCTCAGGTGCCGGTGGTGAAAAACTGTTTTTT
TRBV5-1	NA	few	TRBJ2-3	CASSYNTGTDTQYF	TGCGCCAGCAGTTATAATACTGGCACAGATACGCAGTATTTT
TRBV7-2	TRBD1	NA	TRBJ1-3	CAHRQGNTIYF	TGTGCCCATCGACAGGGGAACACCATATATTTT
TRBV20-1	NA	many	TRBJ1-5	CSARGVSNQPQHF	TGCAGTGCTCGGGGGGTTAGCAATCAGCCCCAGCATTTT
TRBV10-3	TRBD2	NA	TRBJ2-7	CAITSMTSGGEQYF	TGTGCCATCACCTCGATGACTAGCGGGGGTGAGCAGTACTTC
TRBV12-3/TRBV12-4	TRBD1	many	TRBJ2-5	CASRPTGAETQYF	TGTGCCAGCCGGCCAACAGGGGCCGAGACCCAGTACTTC
TRBV2	TRBD2	NA	TRBJ2-1	CASSAAGTSGAEQFF	TGTGCCAGCAGCGCCGCGGGGACTAGCGGGGCCGAGCAGTTCTTC
TRBV30	NA	few	TRBJ1-2	CAWRVGGYGYTF	TGTGCCTGGCGGGTGGGCGGCTATGGCTACACCTTC
TRBV20-1	TRBD1	few	TRBJ1-6	CSAPGQGNSPLHF	TGCAGTGCTCCCGGACAGGGGAATTCACCCCTCCACTTT
TRBV4-1	TRBD2	NA	TRBJ2-5	CASSQVGLAYETQYF	TGCGCCAGCAGCCAAGTCGGACTAGCCTACGAGACCCAGTACTTC
TRBV5-1	TRBD2	few	TRBJ2-2	CASGLTSGVNTGELFF	TGCGCCAGCGGCTTGACTAGCGGGGTAAACACCGGGGAGCTGTTTTTT
TRBV4-3	NA	NA	TRBJ2-3	CASSPLAVDTDTQYF	TGCGCCAGCAGCCCACTAGCCGTTGACACAGATACGCAGTATTTT